This TCR beta chain was sequenced for a study of metastatic and nonmetastatic thyroid tumors. Overall study: Repertoires from blood and tumor or nodule tissue of malignant and benign thyroid patients were compared. Study outcomes and limitations: Significantly higher TCR beta diversity was reportedly seen in malignant thyroid tumors than benign nodules, in blood and tumor.

This clone was counted at least ten times. Its target is unknown. Treatment of any kind had been given to no patient before thyroid surgery. How the authors handled the data: CDR3 was compared across clinicopathological groups, and the resulting differences were used to build a distant-metastasis classifier for papillary thyroid cancer. TCRdb reprocessed the PCR reads using MiXCR. In this record, the V and J calls reflect TCRdb's handling and not the investigators' own analysis. The table has tens of thousands of clones, less than 25% seen once; the top ten hold 3% to 4%. V lost 3 bases to trimming and J lost 3 bases, with 9 bases between them. CDR1 and CDR2 from the germline V gene are LNHDA and SQIVND (reference sequence). This CDR3 has 13 amino acids.

The TCR was taken from a male donor with papillary thyroid cancer or a benign thyroid nodule (not recorded which). Some clones in this sample may be carry-over from other donors' samples. Material for sequencing was blood. The chain combines TRBV19 with TRBJ2-7; D uncertain. CDR3 nucleotide sequence: TGTGCCAGTAGTATCCCAGGAGTCTACGAGCAGTACTTC. This codes for CASSIPGVYEQYF.